Described below is a single T cell receptor beta chain sequence and its context. These data are taken from a study of glioma-infiltrating T cells after dendritic cell vaccination. Across the whole study: Dendritic cell vaccine was injected intradermally three times, biweekly.

The protocol was immunoSEQ multiplex PCR, while the TCRdb copy is restricted to in-frame clones and leaves out a portion. The sample lists 60,000 to 70,000 clones, around four fifths seen once, with 9.2% in the top ten. Patients had residual fresh-frozen tumor tissue and more than two years of survival data. All glioblastoma patients lacked an isocitrate dehydrogenase mutation. The TCR comes from a human donor with glioblastoma. Source: blood, taken before dendritic cell vaccination.

CDR3 DNA: TGTGCCAGCAGTCCAGGGACAGGGGCGTACAATGAGCAGTTCTTC. The encoded protein is CASSPGTGAYNEQFF. V gene TRBV6-6 combines with J gene TRBJ2-1; the match to TRBD1 covers 10 bases. J was trimmed by 4 bases and V by 5 bases; bases with no gene match: 5. Looked up from germline, CDR1 is MNHNY and CDR2 is SVGAGI (reference sequence). This CDR3 has 15 residues.